Detailed here is one T cell receptor (beta chain). Its antigen remains unidentified. The data stem from a study of T cell repertoires in cytomegalovirus infection. Study background: CMV infection and matching HLA type were both indicated by public TCR beta signatures.

The study's findings and limits: What dominated the ex vivo response were HLA-C-restricted CMV-specific TCR beta clonotypes. Based on cumulative public TCR beta family frequency, carriers of CMV plus the relevant HLA were identified.

The germline gives CDR1 SGHNT, CDR2 YYREEE (reference sequence). The CDR3 sequence is 12 residues long. Trimming shortened V by 7 bases and J by 4 bases, and 8 bases separated the two germline ends. TCRdb reprocessed the reads with MiXCR, giving one entry per CDR3 protein. The sample carries about 680,000 distinct CDR3 sequences, about 24% recorded once. The rearrangement links TRBV5-4 to TRBJ2-2; D possibly matches TRBD1 or TRBD2 (5 bases each). This receptor was identified in a human donor in good health (CMV status not recorded). Some clones in this sample may be carry-over from other donors' samples. Sequencing was done on a sample of CD8+ T cells from PBMCs. The CDR3 nucleotides read TGTGCCAGCGGGGACGGCACCGGGGAGCTGTTTTTT. It codes for CASGDGTGELFF.